This T cell receptor (beta chain) came from a study of graft-versus-host responses after intestinal transplantation. Study-level points and caveats: In recipient marrow, GvH clones were found, and some appeared first in ileum or blood.

Libraries were prepared by immunoSEQ multiplex PCR; TCRdb keeps only in-frame clonotypes and omits some of them. The data show over 90,000 clones, 91% seen once. Germline values: CDR1 SGHRS, CDR2 YFSETQ. This CDR3 is built from 14 residues. Trimming shortened V by 4 bases and J by 8 bases, and 18 bases separated the two germline ends. Of note for this clone: The antigen is undetermined.

The chain joins TRBV5-1 to TRBJ1-2, with D possibly TRBD1 on 5 matching bases. The sample in question was unstimulated CD4+ T cells sorted from spleen or lymph node cells, obtained before transplant. The sequence was collected from a human donor who was the organ donor for an intestinal transplant. This chain's CDR3 is CASSPPRGAEGYTF. CDR3 coding DNA: TGCGCCAGCAGCCCCCCTCGCGGGGCTGAGGGCTACACCTTC.